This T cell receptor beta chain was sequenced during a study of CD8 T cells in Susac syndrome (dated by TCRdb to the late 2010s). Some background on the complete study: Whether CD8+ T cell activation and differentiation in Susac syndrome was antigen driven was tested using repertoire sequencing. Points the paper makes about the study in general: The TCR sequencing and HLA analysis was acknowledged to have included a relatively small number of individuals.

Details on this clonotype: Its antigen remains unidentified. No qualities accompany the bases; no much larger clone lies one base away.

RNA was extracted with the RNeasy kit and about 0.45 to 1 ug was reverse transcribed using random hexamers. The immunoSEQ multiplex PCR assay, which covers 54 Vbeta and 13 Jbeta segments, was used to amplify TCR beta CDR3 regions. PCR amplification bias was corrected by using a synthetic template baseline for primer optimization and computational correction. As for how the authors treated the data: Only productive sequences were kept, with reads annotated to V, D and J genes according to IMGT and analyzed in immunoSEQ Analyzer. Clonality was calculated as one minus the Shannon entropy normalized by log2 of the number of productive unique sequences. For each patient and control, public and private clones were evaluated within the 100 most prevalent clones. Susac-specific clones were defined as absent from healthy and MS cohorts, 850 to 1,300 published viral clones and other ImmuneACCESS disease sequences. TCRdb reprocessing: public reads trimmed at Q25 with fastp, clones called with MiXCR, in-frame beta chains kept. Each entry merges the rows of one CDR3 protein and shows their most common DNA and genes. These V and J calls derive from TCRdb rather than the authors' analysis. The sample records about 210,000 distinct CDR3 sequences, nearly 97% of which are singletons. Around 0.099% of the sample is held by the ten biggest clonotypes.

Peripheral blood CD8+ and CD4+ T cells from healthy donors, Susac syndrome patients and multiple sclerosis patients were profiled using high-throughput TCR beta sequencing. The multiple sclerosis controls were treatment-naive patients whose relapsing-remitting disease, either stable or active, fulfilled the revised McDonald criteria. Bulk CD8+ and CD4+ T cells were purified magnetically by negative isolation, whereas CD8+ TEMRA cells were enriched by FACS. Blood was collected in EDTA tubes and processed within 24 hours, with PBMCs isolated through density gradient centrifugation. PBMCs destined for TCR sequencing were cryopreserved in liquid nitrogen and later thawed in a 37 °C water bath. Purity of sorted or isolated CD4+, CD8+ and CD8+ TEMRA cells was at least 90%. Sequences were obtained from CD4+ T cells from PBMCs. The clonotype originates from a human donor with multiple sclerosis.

The DNA is TGCAGCGTTCCCGGGCTAGCGGGAGACGAGCAGTACTTC. It translates as CSVPGLAGDEQYF. The rearranged chain carries TRBV29-1 and TRBJ2-7; TRBD2 lines up with 10 middle nucleotides. CDR1 and CDR2 are drawn from the germline V gene: SQVTM, ANQGSEA. From the cysteine through the phenylalanine, the CDR3 covers 13 amino acids. The only DNA kept is the CDR3, 39 bases in frame from the first base. From V the trimming removes 5 bases and from J it removes 5 bases, while the gene matches leave 6 bases of the junction unaccounted for.